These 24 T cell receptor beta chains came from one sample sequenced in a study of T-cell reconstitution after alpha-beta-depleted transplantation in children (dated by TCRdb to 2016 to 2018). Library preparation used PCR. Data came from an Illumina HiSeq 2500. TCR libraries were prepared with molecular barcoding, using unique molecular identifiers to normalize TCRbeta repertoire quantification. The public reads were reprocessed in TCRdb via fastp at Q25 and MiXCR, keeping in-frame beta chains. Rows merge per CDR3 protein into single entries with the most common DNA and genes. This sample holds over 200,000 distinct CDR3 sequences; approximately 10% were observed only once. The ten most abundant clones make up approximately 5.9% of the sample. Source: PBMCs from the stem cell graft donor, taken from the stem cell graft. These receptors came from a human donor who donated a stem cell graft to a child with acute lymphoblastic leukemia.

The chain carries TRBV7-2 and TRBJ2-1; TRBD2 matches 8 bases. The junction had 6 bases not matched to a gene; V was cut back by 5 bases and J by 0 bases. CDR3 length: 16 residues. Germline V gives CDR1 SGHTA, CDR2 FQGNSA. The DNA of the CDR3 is TGTGCCAGCAGCCGAGCGGGGGCGAGCTCCTACAATGAGCAGTTCTTC. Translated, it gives CASSRAGASSYNEQFF. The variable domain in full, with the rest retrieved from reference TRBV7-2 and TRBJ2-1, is GAGVSQSPSNKVTEKGKDVELRCDPISGHTALYWYRQSLGQGLEFLIYFQGNSAPDKSGLPSDRFSAERTGGSVSTLTIQRTQQEDSAVYLCASSRAGASSYNEQFFGPGTRLTVL.

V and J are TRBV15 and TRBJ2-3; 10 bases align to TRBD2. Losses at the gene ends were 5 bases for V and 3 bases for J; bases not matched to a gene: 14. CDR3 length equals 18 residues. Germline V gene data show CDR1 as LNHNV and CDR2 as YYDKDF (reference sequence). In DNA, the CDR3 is TGTGCCACCAGCGGACAGCTCTGGCTAGCGGGGGAAACAGATACGCAGTATTTT. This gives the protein CATSGQLWLAGETDTQYF.

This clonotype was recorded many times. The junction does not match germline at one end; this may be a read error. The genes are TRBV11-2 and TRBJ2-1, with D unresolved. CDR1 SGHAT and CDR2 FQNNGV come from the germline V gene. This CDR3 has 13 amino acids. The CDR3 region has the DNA TGTGCCAGCAGCCCCGAACTATACAGTGAGCAGTTCTTC. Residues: CASSPELYSEQFF.

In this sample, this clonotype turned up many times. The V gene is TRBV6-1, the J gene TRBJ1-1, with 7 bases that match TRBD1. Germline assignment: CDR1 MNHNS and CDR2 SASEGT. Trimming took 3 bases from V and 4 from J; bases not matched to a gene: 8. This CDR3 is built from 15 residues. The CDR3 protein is CASSETGTDSTEAFF. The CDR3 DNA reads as TGTGCCAGCAGTGAGACCGGGACAGACAGCACTGAAGCTTTCTTT.

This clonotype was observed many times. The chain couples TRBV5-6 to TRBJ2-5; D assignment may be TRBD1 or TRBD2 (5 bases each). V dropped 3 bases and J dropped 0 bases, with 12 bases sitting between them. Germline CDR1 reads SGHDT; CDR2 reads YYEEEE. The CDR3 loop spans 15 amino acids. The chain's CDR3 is CASSSSRDDQETQYF. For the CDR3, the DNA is TGTGCCAGCAGCTCTTCCCGGGACGACCAAGAGACCCAGTACTTC. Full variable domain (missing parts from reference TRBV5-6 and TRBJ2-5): DAGVTQSPTHLIKTRGQQVTLRCSPKSGHDTVSWYQQALGQGPQFIFQYYEEEERQRGNFPDRFSGHQFPNYSSELNVNALLLGDSALYLCASSSSRDDQETQYFGPGTRLLVL.

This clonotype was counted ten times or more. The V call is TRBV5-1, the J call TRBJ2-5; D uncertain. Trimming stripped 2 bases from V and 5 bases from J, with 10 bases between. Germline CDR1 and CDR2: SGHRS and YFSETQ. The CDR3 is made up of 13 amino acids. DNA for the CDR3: TGCGCCAGCAGCTTATCGGGTACGGAGACCCAGTACTTC. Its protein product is CASSLSGTETQYF. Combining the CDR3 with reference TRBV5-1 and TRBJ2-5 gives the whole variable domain KAGVTQTPRYLIKTRGQQVTLSCSPISGHRSVSWYQQTPGQGLQFLFEYFSETQRNKGNFPGRFSGRQFSNSRSEMNVSTLELGDSALYLCASSLSGTETQYFGPGTRLLVL.

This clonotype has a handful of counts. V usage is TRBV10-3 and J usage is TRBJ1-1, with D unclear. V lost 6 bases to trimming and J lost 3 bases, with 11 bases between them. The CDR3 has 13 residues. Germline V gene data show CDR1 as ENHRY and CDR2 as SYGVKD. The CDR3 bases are TGTGCCATCAGGGACGACGGAGACACTGAAGCTTTCTTT. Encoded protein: CAIRDDGDTEAFF.

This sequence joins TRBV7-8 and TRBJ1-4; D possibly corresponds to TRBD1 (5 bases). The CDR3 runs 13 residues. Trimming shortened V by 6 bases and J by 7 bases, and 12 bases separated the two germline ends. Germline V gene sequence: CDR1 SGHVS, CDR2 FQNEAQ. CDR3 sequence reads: CASRKTGGEKLFF. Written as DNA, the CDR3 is TGTGCCAGCAGAAAGACCGGGGGTGAAAAACTGTTTTTT.

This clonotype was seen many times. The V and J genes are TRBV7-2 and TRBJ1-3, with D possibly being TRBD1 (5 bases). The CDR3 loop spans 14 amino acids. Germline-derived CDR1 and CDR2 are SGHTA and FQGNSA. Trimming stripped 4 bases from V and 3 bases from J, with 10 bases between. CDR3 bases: TGTGCCAGCAGCTCGGGGACCCTTGGAAACACCATATATTTT. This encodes CASSSGTLGNTIYF.

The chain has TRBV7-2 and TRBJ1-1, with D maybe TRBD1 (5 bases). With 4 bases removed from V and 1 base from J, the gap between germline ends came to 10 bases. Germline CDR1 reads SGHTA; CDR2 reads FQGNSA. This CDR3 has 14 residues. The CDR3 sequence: CASSYSDRNTEAFF. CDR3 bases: TGTGCCAGCAGCTACTCCGACAGGAACACTGAAGCTTTCTTT.

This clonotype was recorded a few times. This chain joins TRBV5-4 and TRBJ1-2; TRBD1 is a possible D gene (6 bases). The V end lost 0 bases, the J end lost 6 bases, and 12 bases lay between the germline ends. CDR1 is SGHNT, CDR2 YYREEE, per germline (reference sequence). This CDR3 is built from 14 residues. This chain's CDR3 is CASSLGRGRDGYTF. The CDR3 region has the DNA TGTGCCAGCAGCTTGGGCAGGGGTAGAGATGGCTACACCTTC.

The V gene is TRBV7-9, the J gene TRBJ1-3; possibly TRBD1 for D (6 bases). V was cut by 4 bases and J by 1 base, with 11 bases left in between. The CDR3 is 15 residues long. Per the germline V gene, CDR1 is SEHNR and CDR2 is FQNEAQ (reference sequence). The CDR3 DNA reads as TGTGCCAGCAGCTCGAACAGGGCGTCTGGAAACACCATATATTTT. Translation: CASSSNRASGNTIYF.

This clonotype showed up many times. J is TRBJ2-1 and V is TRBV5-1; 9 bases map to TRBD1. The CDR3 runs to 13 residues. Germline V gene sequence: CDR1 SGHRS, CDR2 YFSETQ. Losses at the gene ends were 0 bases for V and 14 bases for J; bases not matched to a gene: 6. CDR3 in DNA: TGCGCCAGCAGCTTGGGGATTGGACAGGGGAAGTTCTTC. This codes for CASSLGIGQGKFF.

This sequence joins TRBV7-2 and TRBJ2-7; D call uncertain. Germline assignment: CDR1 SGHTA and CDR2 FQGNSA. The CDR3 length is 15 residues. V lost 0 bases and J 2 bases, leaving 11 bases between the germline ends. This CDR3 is CASSLALSPAYEQYF. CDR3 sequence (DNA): TGTGCCAGCAGCTTAGCTCTCAGTCCCGCCTACGAGCAGTACTTC.

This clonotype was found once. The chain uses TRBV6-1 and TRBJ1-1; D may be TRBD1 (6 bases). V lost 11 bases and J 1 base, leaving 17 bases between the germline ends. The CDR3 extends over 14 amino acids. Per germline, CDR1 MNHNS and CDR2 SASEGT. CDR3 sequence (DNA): TGTGCCGGTGACAGGTGGGAACCGAACACTGAAGCTTTCTTT. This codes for CAGDRWEPNTEAFF.

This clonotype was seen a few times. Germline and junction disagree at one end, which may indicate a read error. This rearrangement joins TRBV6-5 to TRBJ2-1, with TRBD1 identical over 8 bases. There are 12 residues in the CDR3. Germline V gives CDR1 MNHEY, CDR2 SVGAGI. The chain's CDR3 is CASSRTGNGQFF. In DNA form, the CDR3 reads TGTGCCAGCAGTCGGACAGGGAATGGGCAGTTCTTC.

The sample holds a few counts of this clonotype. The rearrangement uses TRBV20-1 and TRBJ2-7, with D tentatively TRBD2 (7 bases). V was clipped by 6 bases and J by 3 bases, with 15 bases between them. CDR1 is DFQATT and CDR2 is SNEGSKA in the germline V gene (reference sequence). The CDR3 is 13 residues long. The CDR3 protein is CSAPTRGGYEQYF. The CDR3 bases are TGCAGTGCCCCTACGAGGGGGGGCTACGAGCAGTACTTC.

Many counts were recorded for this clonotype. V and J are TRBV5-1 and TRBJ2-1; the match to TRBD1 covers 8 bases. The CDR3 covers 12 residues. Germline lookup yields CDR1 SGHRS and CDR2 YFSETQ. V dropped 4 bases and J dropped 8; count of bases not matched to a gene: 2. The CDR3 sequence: CASSAQGDEQFF. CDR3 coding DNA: TGCGCCAGCAGCGCACAGGGGGATGAGCAGTTCTTC.

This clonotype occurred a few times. DNA for the CDR3: TGCGCCAGCAGCCAAGAGGGCGTGCTAGATACGCAGTATTTT. This gives the protein CASSQEGVLDTQYF. The chain carries TRBV4-3 and TRBJ2-3; no firm D call. The CDR3 runs to 14 residues. Germline CDR1 reads LGHNA; CDR2 reads YSLEER. Trimming cost V 0 bases and J 5 bases, with 9 bases left between them.

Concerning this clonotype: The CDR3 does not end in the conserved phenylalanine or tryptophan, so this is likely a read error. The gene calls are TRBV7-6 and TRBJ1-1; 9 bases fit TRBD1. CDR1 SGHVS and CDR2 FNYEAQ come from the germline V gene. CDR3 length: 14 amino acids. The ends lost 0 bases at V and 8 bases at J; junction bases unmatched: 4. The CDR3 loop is CASSLAGTGPEAFY. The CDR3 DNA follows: TGTGCCAGCAGCTTAGCCGGGACAGGGCCCGAAGCTTTCTAT.

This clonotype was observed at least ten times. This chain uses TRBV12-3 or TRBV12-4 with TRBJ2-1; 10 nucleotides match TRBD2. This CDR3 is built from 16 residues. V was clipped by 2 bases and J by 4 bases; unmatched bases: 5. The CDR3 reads CASSLSGGAWYNEQFF. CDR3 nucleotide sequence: TGTGCCAGCAGTTTAAGCGGGGGGGCTTGGTACAATGAGCAGTTCTTC.

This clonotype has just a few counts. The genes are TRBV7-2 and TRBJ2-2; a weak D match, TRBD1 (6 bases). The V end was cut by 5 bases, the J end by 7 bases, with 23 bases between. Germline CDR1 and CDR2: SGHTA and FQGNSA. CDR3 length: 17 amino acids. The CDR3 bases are TGTGCCAGCAGCATACGAACAGGGTTCGACGGGAACGGGGAGCTGTTTTTT. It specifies CASSIRTGFDGNGELFF. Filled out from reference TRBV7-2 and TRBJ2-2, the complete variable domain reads GAGVSQSPSNKVTEKGKDVELRCDPISGHTALYWYRQSLGQGLEFLIYFQGNSAPDKSGLPSDRFSAERTGGSVSTLTIQRTQQEDSAVYLCASSIRTGFDGNGELFFGEGSRLTVL.

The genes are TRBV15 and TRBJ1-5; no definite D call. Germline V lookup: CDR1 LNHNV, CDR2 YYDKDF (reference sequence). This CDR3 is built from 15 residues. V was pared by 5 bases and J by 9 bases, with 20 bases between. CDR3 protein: CATSPLDGGRTPQHF. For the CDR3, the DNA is TGTGCCACCAGCCCTCTTGATGGCGGAAGGACGCCCCAGCATTTT.

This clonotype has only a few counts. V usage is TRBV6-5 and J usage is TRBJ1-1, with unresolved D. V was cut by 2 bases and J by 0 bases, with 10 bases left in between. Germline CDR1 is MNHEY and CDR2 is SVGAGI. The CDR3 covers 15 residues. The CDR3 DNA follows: TGTGCCAGCAGTTACCTCCAGTTCATGAACACTGAAGCTTTCTTT. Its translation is CASSYLQFMNTEAFF.